This TCR beta chain was recovered during a study of CD4 T cells in relation to SARS-CoV-2 and coronaviruses. The unexposed donors gave CD4+ T cells in about 2011-2018, prior to COVID-19. CD4 enrichment then naive enrichment separated naive from memory CD4+ cells. V shed 6 bases, J shed 7 bases, and the junction held 17 bases outside the gene matches. The CDR3 length is 16 residues. The V gene's germline CDR1 is SQVTM and CDR2 ANQGSEA. Here immunoSEQ multiplex PCR was the method, and the copy in TCRdb shows in-frame clones only, minus some. This repertoire shows under 70,000 clones, roughly 85% found once; its top ten account for around 1.5%.

This rearrangement joins TRBV29-1 to TRBJ2-2, with 7 nucleotides matching TRBD2. The sequencing input was memory CD4+ T cells from PBMCs. This sequence originates from a human donor in good health. CDR3 protein: CSVGTGGSGIGGELFF. The CDR3 DNA is TGCAGCGTGGGCACCGGGGGGTCAGGGATTGGCGGGGAGCTGTTTTTT.